One T cell receptor (beta chain) is described in this entry. Antigen: not known. CDR3 length: 11 residues. The V gene's germline CDR1 is LGHNA and CDR2 YNFKEQ. V lost 5 bases to trimming and J lost 8 bases, with 9 bases between them. This entry belongs to a study of T cell responses to AZD1222 COVID-19 vaccine. Study overall: Second-dose intervals of approximately 4 or approximately 12 weeks were pooled. Study-wide findings and caveats: White British donors predominated, females outnumbered males, and clonal diversity was possibly underestimated. Spike-specific TCR repertoires showed rising breadth and depth after two AZD1222 doses.

Some clones are missing from TCRdb's copy, which holds only in-frame ones; the method was immunoSEQ multiplex PCR. The table shows under 150,000 clones, with less than 95% occurring only once. The chain links TRBV4-2 to TRBJ1-1; D is undetermined. This clonotype was obtained from an adult in good health. The sequencing here drew on peripheral blood, taken on day 0 of AZD1222 vaccination. The CDR3 coding sequence is TGTGCCAGCAGCGGCCCGTTCGAAGCTTTCTTT. The encoded protein is CASSGPFEAFF.